A single sample gave rise to the 25 T cell receptor beta chains below, sequenced in a study of patients and donors after allogeneic stem cell transplantation. One entry per CDR3 protein results from TCRdb running MiXCR on the RT-PCR reads. The table includes approximately 200,000 distinct CDR3 sequences, about 38% detected once. Sample: blood, either unsorted or a sorted T cell fraction (not recorded which). These receptors were collected from a human donor who was either an allogeneic HSCT recipient or a stem cell or donor lymphocyte infusion donor (not recorded which). It is not recorded whose cells these are; they may come from a transplant donor.

This clonotype was counted between two and nine times. This chain links TRBV29-1 with TRBJ2-7; maybe TRBD1 (7 bases). Deletions cut 4 bases from V and 6 bases from J, with 16 bases between. CDR1 is SQVTM and CDR2 is ANQGSEA in the germline V gene. This CDR3 comprises 13 residues. In DNA, the CDR3 is TGCAGCGTTGCCAGGGGGACTCCTACCGAGCAGTACTTC. Encoded protein: CSVARGTPTEQYF.

The J gene is TRBJ2-6, the V gene TRBV20-1; D gene ambiguous. V lost 3 bases and J lost 2, with 8 bases in between. Germline CDR1 reads DFQATT; CDR2 reads SNEGSKA (reference sequence). The CDR3 is 14 residues long. CDR3 in DNA: TGCAGTGCTAGGATTGAAACTGGGGCCAACGTCCTGACTTTC. This encodes CSARIETGANVLTF.

This clonotype was recorded a few times. The rearrangement links TRBV28 to TRBJ1-1, with D maybe TRBD1 (5 bases). Germline V gene lookup returns CDR1 MDHEN and CDR2 SYDVKM. With 8 bases removed from V and 1 base from J, the gap between germline ends came to 8 bases. The CDR3 contains 12 residues. CDR3 protein: CASDGQNTEAFF. CDR3 nucleotides: TGTGCCAGCGACGGACAGAACACTGAAGCTTTCTTT.

V usage is TRBV9 and J usage is TRBJ2-2, with D uncertain. In germline, CDR1 is SGDLS, CDR2 YYNGEE. The CDR3 extends over 16 amino acids. Trimming pared 0 bases from V and 0 bases from J, leaving 9 bases between. CDR3 DNA sequence: TGTGCCAGCAGCGTAGATGGGCGAACGAACACCGGGGAGCTGTTTTTT. It specifies CASSVDGRTNTGELFF.

As DNA, the CDR3 is TGTGCCAGCAGGTCTTATCGAACAGGGATTGGAGAGACCCAGTACTTC. It specifies CASRSYRTGIGETQYF. V is TRBV27 and J is TRBJ2-5, with D perhaps matching TRBD1 (6 bases). V lost 6 bases, J lost 4 bases, and 21 bases lay in between. The CDR3 runs 16 residues. In germline, CDR1 is MNHEY, CDR2 SMNVEV (reference sequence).

V is TRBV20-1 and J is TRBJ2-7; 10 bases are a match to TRBD1. Looked up from germline, CDR1 is DFQATT and CDR2 is SNEGSKA (reference sequence). The CDR3 covers 15 residues. The V gene end was trimmed by 0 bases and the J gene end by 3 bases; junction bases not matched to a gene: 5. The CDR3 nucleotides are TGCAGTGCTAGAGACGATGGGACAGGGGTCTACGAGCAGTACTTC. Translated: CSARDDGTGVYEQYF.

This rearrangement joins TRBV5-1 to TRBJ2-2; D unclear. The CDR3 covers 15 residues. The germline CDR1 and CDR2 sequences are SGHRS and YFSETQ. V shed 0 bases and J shed 5 bases, with 11 bases lying between them. Here the CDR3 reads CASSLGTQATGELFF. CDR3 in DNA: TGCGCCAGCAGCTTGGGGACCCAAGCAACCGGGGAGCTGTTTTTT. Based on the CDR3 plus reference TRBV5-1 and TRBJ2-2, the full variable domain is KAGVTQTPRYLIKTRGQQVTLSCSPISGHRSVSWYQQTPGQGLQFLFEYFSETQRNKGNFPGRFSGRQFSNSRSEMNVSTLELGDSALYLCASSLGTQATGELFFGEGSRLTVL.

This clonotype was seen only a few times. The J gene is TRBJ2-1, the V gene TRBV11-2; 11 bases match TRBD2. The CDR3 runs to 15 residues. The V segment lost 1 base and the J segment 8 bases; nucleotides outside the gene matches: 4. The V gene's germline CDR1 is SGHAT and CDR2 FQNNGV. The CDR3 DNA reads TGTGCCAGCAGCTTAGTAGCGGGGGGGCTGGATGAGCAGTTCTTC. It is translated as CASSLVAGGLDEQFF.

The J gene is TRBJ1-4, the V gene TRBV29-1, with a tentative D call TRBD1 (6 bases). Germline CDR1 reads SQVTM; CDR2 reads ANQGSEA. Trimming shortened V by 0 bases and J by 6 bases, and 11 bases separated the two germline ends. The CDR3 loop spans 14 amino acids. The CDR3 nucleotides are TGCAGCGTTGAAGAGGGGGCCCCCGATGAAAAACTGTTTTTT. Translating it yields CSVEEGAPDEKLFF.

The chain links TRBV28 to TRBJ2-1; tentatively, D is TRBD1 (6 bases). In germline, CDR1 is MDHEN, CDR2 SYDVKM. The CDR3 covers 17 residues. The V end was cut by 8 bases, the J end by 0 bases, with 20 bases between. This chain's CDR3 is CASGQILGTRSYNEQFF. CDR3 nucleotides: TGTGCCAGCGGACAGATTCTAGGGACACGCTCCTACAATGAGCAGTTCTTC.

The chain carries TRBV12-3 or TRBV12-4 and TRBJ2-1; a possible D gene is TRBD2 (6 bases). V was cut by 7 bases and J by 3 bases, with 19 bases left in between. This CDR3 has 16 amino acids. The CDR3 loop reads CASTPNRDSLYNEQFF. The CDR3 DNA follows: TGTGCCAGCACCCCAAACCGGGACTCACTCTACAATGAGCAGTTCTTC.

This chain joins TRBV15 and TRBJ2-1; D is unclear. Trimming removed 4 bases at V and 8 bases at J, with 12 bases between. From germline, CDR1 is LNHNV and CDR2 YYDKDF (reference sequence). This CDR3 has 13 amino acids. DNA of the CDR3: TGTGCCACCAGCACGACGGGCGTGGATGAGCAGTTCTTC. Its protein product is CATSTTGVDEQFF.

V usage is TRBV28 and J usage is TRBJ1-1; D is unclear. This CDR3 region has 16 residues. V lost 1 base and J lost 0, with 12 bases in between. Germline CDR1 and CDR2: MDHEN and SYDVKM. The CDR3 DNA reads as TGTGCCAGCAGTTTATCCCCGGCCGTAATGAACACTGAAGCTTTCTTT. Translated, it gives CASSLSPAVMNTEAFF.

V usage is TRBV6-5 and J usage is TRBJ2-7; 16 bases agree with TRBD2. Germline V CDR1 and CDR2: MNHEY, SVGAGI. V lost 5 bases to trimming and J lost 4 bases; unmatched junction nucleotides: 5. The CDR3 extends over 16 amino acids. CDR3 sequence reads: CASSRQGLAGGYEQYF. CDR3 nucleotide sequence: TGTGCCAGCAGTCGCCAGGGACTAGCGGGGGGGTACGAGCAGTACTTC.

V and J are TRBV12-3 or TRBV12-4 and TRBJ1-5; 7 bases are a match to TRBD1. V gave up 5 bases and J gave up 7 bases; unmatched junction bases: 11. This CDR3 is 15 amino acids long. CDR3 sequence: CASSRDDRVWQPQHF. For the CDR3, the DNA is TGTGCCAGCAGTCGGGACGACAGGGTTTGGCAGCCCCAGCATTTT.

V usage is TRBV3-1 and J usage is TRBJ1-6, with D maybe TRBD1 (6 bases). There are 16 residues in the CDR3. V shed 4 bases and J shed 8 bases, with 18 bases lying between them. Germline V CDR1 and CDR2: LGHDT, YNNKEL (reference sequence). The CDR3 protein is CASSLAGTSDYSPLHF. The CDR3 DNA reads as TGTGCCAGCAGCCTAGCCGGGACATCGGATTATTCACCCCTCCACTTT. Full variable domain (rest looked up from reference TRBV3-1 and TRBJ1-6): DTAVSQTPKYLVTQMGNDKSIKCEQNLGHDTMYWYKQDSKKFLKIMFSYNNKELIINETVPNRFSPKSPDKAHLNLHINSLELGDSAVYFCASSLAGTSDYSPLHFGNGTRLTVT.

This clonotype was counted at least ten times. The V call is TRBV20-1, the J call TRBJ1-1; D not resolved. In germline, CDR1 is DFQATT, CDR2 SNEGSKA (reference sequence). The V and J ends lost 4 bases and 1 base respectively, with 4 bases between them. The CDR3 consists of 11 residues. In DNA form, the CDR3 reads TGCAGTGCTACCAGGAACACTGAAGCTTTCTTT. Translated: CSATRNTEAFF.

The rearrangement uses TRBV7-2 and TRBJ2-1, with D tentatively TRBD1 or TRBD2 (6 bases each). The CDR3 is 13 amino acids. Trimming shortened V by 5 bases and J by 10 bases, and 15 bases separated the two germline ends. CDR1 is SGHTA, CDR2 FQGNSA, per germline. DNA of the CDR3: TGTGCCAGCAGCAGCAGAGGGGGGCACGAGCAGTTCTTC. Translated: CASSSRGGHEQFF.

The chain recombines TRBV5-1 with TRBJ2-1; 7 bases are a match to TRBD1. Germline loops: CDR1 SGHRS, CDR2 YFSETQ. This CDR3 region has 16 residues. Trimming took 3 bases from V and 6 from J; bases not matched to a gene: 12. The CDR3 spells CASSYFRDSAFNEQFF. The DNA of the CDR3 is TGCGCCAGCAGCTACTTCCGGGACAGCGCCTTCAATGAGCAGTTCTTC. Full variable domain (missing parts from reference TRBV5-1 and TRBJ2-1): KAGVTQTPRYLIKTRGQQVTLSCSPISGHRSVSWYQQTPGQGLQFLFEYFSETQRNKGNFPGRFSGRQFSNSRSEMNVSTLELGDSALYLCASSYFRDSAFNEQFFGPGTRLTVL.

The gene calls are TRBV5-4 and TRBJ1-5; D ambiguous. The CDR3 sequence is 12 residues long. CDR1 is SGHNT, CDR2 YYREEE, per germline (reference sequence). V was cut by 2 bases and J by 5 bases, with 5 bases left in between. The CDR3 here is CASSFEDQPQHF. CDR3 in DNA: TGTGCCAGCAGCTTTGAAGATCAGCCCCAGCATTTT.

This clonotype has only one observation. The genes are TRBV27 and TRBJ1-6, with D possibly TRBD1 on 6 matching bases. Germline-derived CDR1 and CDR2 are MNHEY and SMNVEV (reference sequence). The length of the CDR3 is 15 residues. Trimming shortened V by 0 bases and J by 8 bases, and 11 bases separated the two germline ends. The chain's CDR3 is CASSLSRSGDSPLHF. The DNA for the CDR3 is TGTGCCAGCAGTTTATCCCGGTCAGGGGATTCACCCCTCCACTTT.

The CDR3 nucleotides are TGTGCCAGCAGCCACGACAGGGCAAGTGAAAAACTGTTTTTT. This gives the protein CASSHDRASEKLFF. This chain connects TRBV11-2 to TRBJ1-4; 7 bases are a match to TRBD1. Looked up from germline, CDR1 is SGHAT and CDR2 is FQNNGV. Trimming at V came to 5 bases and at J to 7 bases, leaving 7 bases not matched to a gene. The CDR3 is 14 amino acids.

In its sample, this clonotype was seen a few times. The chain uses TRBV7-9 and TRBJ1-2; 8 bases map to TRBD1. From germline, CDR1 is SEHNR and CDR2 FQNEAQ (reference sequence). The CDR3 length is 18 residues. Trimming removed 2 bases from V and 5 bases from J; junction bases left unmatched: 16. CDR3 amino acids: CASSLRMSGGGQAYGYTF. The CDR3, as DNA: TGTGCCAGCAGCTTACGGATGTCAGGGGGCGGACAAGCGTATGGCTACACCTTC.

As to this clonotype: The junction and the germline gene differ at one end; a read error may be behind it. The rearrangement joins TRBV4-1 to TRBJ1-2; D remains ambiguous. The germline CDR1 and CDR2 sequences are MGHRA and YSYEKL. The CDR3 loop spans 15 amino acids. CDR3 DNA: TGCGCCAGCAGCCAAGATCGAGGCCCCGTATATGGTTACACCTTC. Translated: CASSQDRGPVYGYTF.

In this sample, this clonotype turned up a few times. This chain links TRBV6-1 with TRBJ1-2, with D tentatively TRBD1 (6 bases). CDR3 length equals 15 residues. From germline, CDR1 is MNHNS and CDR2 SASEGT. V lost 6 bases and J 8 bases, leaving 22 bases between the germline ends. The CDR3 reads CASSLLDSRAGGYTF. CDR3 bases: TGTGCCAGCAGCCTTTTGGACAGTCGGGCAGGAGGCTACACCTTC.